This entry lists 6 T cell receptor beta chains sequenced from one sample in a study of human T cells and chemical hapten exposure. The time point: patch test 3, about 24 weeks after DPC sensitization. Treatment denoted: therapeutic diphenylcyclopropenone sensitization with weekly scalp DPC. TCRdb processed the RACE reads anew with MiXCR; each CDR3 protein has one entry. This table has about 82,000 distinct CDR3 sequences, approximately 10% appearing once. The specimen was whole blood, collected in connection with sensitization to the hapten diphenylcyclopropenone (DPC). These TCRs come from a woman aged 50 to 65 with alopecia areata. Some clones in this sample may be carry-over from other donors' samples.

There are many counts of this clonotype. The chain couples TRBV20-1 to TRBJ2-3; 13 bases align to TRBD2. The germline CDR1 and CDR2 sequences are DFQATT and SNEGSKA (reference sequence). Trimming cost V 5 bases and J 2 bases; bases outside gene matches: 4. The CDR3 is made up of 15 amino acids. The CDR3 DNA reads TGCAGTGCTCTGGGACTAGCGGGGATCACAGATACGCAGTATTTT. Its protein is CSALGLAGITDTQYF.

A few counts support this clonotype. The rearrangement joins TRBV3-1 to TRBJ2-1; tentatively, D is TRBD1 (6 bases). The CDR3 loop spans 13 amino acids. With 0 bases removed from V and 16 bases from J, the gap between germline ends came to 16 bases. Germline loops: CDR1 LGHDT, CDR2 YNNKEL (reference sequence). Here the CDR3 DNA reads TGTGCCAGCAGCCAAGATCTTCACAGGGCCCCCTTCTTC. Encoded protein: CASSQDLHRAPFF.

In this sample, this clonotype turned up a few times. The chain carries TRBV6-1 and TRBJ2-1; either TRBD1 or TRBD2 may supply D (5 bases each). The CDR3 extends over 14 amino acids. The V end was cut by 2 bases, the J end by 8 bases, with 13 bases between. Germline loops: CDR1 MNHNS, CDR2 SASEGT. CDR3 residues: CASSEFDRGHEQFF. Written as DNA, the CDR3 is TGTGCCAGCAGTGAATTTGATCGGGGCCATGAGCAGTTCTTC.

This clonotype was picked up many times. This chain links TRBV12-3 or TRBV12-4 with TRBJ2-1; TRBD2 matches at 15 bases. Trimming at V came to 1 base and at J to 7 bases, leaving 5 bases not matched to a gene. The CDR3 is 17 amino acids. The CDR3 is CASSLVGGTSGRNEQFF. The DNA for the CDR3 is TGTGCCAGCAGTTTAGTCGGGGGGACTAGCGGGAGGAATGAGCAGTTCTTC.

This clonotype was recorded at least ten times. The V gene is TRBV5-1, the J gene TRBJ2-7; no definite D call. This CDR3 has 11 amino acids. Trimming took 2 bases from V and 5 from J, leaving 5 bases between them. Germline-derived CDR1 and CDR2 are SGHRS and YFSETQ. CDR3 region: CASSFHHEQYF. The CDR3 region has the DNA TGCGCCAGCAGCTTCCACCACGAGCAGTACTTC.

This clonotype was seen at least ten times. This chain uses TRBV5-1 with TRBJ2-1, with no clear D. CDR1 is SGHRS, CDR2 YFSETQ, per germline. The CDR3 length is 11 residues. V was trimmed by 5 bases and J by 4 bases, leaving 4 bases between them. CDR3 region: CASRGYNEQFF. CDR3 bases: TGCGCCAGCAGGGGTTACAATGAGCAGTTCTTC.